This record looks at one T cell receptor (beta chain) sequence and its context. Seattle cases were enrolled at active infection and followed longitudinally. The data derive from a study of blood T cell repertoires in COVID-19. Authors' methods: Estimated nucleated cell counts came from reference gene primer amplification. The assay was immunoSEQ multiplex PCR, and TCRdb's table has in-frame clones only and misses some. V and J calls and clone size come straight from that table; D and trimming were deduced from the DNA. The repertoire holds a few hundred thousand clones, with around 92% as singletons. The germline V gene encodes CDR1 SQVTM and CDR2 ANQGSEA. V was cut by 4 bases and J by 1 base, with 17 bases left in between. The CDR3 is 15 residues long.

The source of this sequence is a person under 35 with COVID-19, enrolled during active disease. The chain combines TRBV29-1 with TRBJ2-7, with D possibly being TRBD2 (5 bases). Sequenced material: peripheral blood. The CDR3 loop is CSVGRWRSTSYEQYF. The CDR3 DNA is TGCAGCGTTGGAAGGTGGAGGTCCACTTCCTACGAGCAGTACTTC.